This TCR beta chain was recorded in a study of CD8+CD57+ T cells in acquired aplastic anemia. Study-level information: Sorted CD4+ and CD8+ cells yielded around 3.2 ug of DNA on average. Healthy donor sequencing depth: roughly 10 million CD4+, some 11 million CD8+ reads.

Study findings and constraints: Controls did not differ significantly from patients in CD8+ Simpson's diversity.

This clonotype was counted between two and nine times. The antigen is undetermined. Genomic DNA served as template for TCR beta VDJ and CDR3 profiling. One entry per CDR3 protein, called by TCRdb with MiXCR from the reads. The sample consists of around 230,000 distinct CDR3 sequences, under 65% of them appearing once. Germline V gene sequence: CDR1 ENHRY, CDR2 SYGVKD. CDR3 length: 17 residues. J lost 3 bases, V lost 2 bases, and 10 bases had no gene match. Material: sorted CD4+, CD8+, or CD8+CD57+ T cells (not recorded which) from PBMCs. This chain connects TRBV10-3 to TRBJ2-7; 10 bases line up with TRBD1. This TCR came from a human donor in good health. CDR3 DNA: TGTGCCATCAGTGAGGCCCTAGGACAGGGGGACAACTACGAGCAGTACTTC. Its translation: CAISEALGQGDNYEQYF.